The 8 T cell receptor beta chains given below trace back to one sample, sequenced in a study of tumour-infiltrating T cells in Burkitt lymphoma. Clones were read by immunoSEQ multiplex PCR, and TCRdb kept only the in-frame ones, dropping some. The sample has about 2,500 clones, approximately 14% seen once. Specimen: tumor tissue. The receptor source for this set is a human donor with Burkitt lymphoma.

This clone was recorded a few times. The chain combines TRBV5-1 with TRBJ2-3, with 10 bases matching TRBD2. CDR1 and CDR2 from the germline V gene are SGHRS and YFSETQ. V dropped 0 bases and J dropped 4; count of bases not matched to a gene: 2. This CDR3 contains 15 residues. CDR3 DNA: TGCGCCAGCAGCTTGGAAGCGGGGGGGCCAGATACGCAGTATTTT. It translates to CASSLEAGGPDTQYF. The whole variable domain, filled in from reference TRBV5-1 and TRBJ2-3, reads KAGVTQTPRYLIKTRGQQVTLSCSPISGHRSVSWYQQTPGQGLQFLFEYFSETQRNKGNFPGRFSGRQFSNSRSEMNVSTLELGDSALYLCASSLEAGGPDTQYFGPGTRLTVL.

This clone was counted between two and nine times. The V and J genes are TRBV5-1 and TRBJ2-1; TRBD2 agrees at 11 bases. The trim removed 0 bases at V and 7 bases at J, leaving 3 bases unmatched. The germline CDR1 and CDR2 sequences are SGHRS and YFSETQ. CDR3 length: 15 amino acids. In DNA form, the CDR3 reads TGCGCCAGCAGCTTGGTAGCGGGGGGGCCGAATGAGCAGTTCTTC. Translated: CASSLVAGGPNEQFF.

As for this clone: A much bigger clone sits one base away, suggesting this may be a read error. The chain combines TRBV4-1 with TRBJ2-7; weak D call: TRBD2 (5 bases). Germline assignment: CDR1 MGHRA and CDR2 YSYEKL. The CDR3 totals 15 residues. Written as DNA, the CDR3 is TGCACCAGCAGCCAAGCTCAGTGGAGCGGTTACGAGCAGTACTTC. It encodes CTSSQAQWSGYEQYF.

A few counts support this clone. This chain connects TRBV19 to TRBJ2-5, with TRBD2 matching over 7 bases. Trimming took 1 base from V and 5 from J; bases not matched to a gene: 1. This CDR3 is built from 13 residues. CDR1 is LNHDA and CDR2 is SQIVND in the germline V gene (reference sequence). The CDR3 spells CASSIGGGETQYF. The DNA of the CDR3 is TGTGCCAGTAGTATAGGGGGAGGGGAGACCCAGTACTTC.

Notes on this clone: This likely came from a read error, as a far larger clone is one base away. The genes are TRBV7-2 and TRBJ2-7, with D uncertain. The germline gives CDR1 SGHTA, CDR2 FQGNSA. The CDR3 sequence is 13 residues long. The V end lost 5 bases, the J end lost 6 bases, and 14 bases lay between the germline ends. The CDR3 region has the DNA TGTGCCAGCAGCCAAGTTCGGTTCGGCGAGCAGTACTTC. Translation: CASSQVRFGEQYF. Together with reference TRBV7-2 and TRBJ2-7, the CDR3 gives the full variable domain: GAGVSQSPSNKVTEKGKDVELRCDPISGHTALYWYRQSLGQGLEFLIYFQGNSAPDKSGLPSDRFSAERTGGSVSTLTIQRTQQEDSAVYLCASSQVRFGEQYFGPGTRLTVT.

A single count supports this clone. The rearrangement uses TRBV19 and TRBJ1-5; TRBD1 is a possible D gene (5 bases). Germline assignment: CDR1 LNHDA and CDR2 SQIVND (reference sequence). The length of the CDR3 is 16 residues. The V end was cut by 3 bases, the J end by 1 base, with 13 bases between. CDR3 in amino acids: CASSIRQTLSNQPQHF. CDR3 nucleotides: TGTGCCAGTAGTATCCGACAGACCCTCAGCAATCAGCCCCAGCATTTT.

The CDR3 coding sequence is TGTGCCAGCAGCCGTCCGAAAGTAGCCAAAAACATTCAGTACTTC. The encoded protein is CASSRPKVAKNIQYF. The rearrangement uses TRBV28 and TRBJ2-4; D gene ambiguous. CDR3 length: 15 residues. Trimming cost V 6 bases and J 0 bases, with 12 bases left between them. Per the germline V gene, CDR1 is MDHEN and CDR2 is SYDVKM.

The chain links TRBV7-9 to TRBJ2-1; D is perhaps TRBD2 (6 bases). The germline gives CDR1 SEHNR, CDR2 FQNEAQ (reference sequence). The CDR3 extends over 16 amino acids. Trimming stripped 4 bases from V and 5 bases from J, with 18 bases between. The CDR3, as DNA: TGTGCCAGCAGCTACCCGGAGGCGGGGATTCACAATGAGCAGTTCTTC. This sequence encodes CASSYPEAGIHNEQFF.